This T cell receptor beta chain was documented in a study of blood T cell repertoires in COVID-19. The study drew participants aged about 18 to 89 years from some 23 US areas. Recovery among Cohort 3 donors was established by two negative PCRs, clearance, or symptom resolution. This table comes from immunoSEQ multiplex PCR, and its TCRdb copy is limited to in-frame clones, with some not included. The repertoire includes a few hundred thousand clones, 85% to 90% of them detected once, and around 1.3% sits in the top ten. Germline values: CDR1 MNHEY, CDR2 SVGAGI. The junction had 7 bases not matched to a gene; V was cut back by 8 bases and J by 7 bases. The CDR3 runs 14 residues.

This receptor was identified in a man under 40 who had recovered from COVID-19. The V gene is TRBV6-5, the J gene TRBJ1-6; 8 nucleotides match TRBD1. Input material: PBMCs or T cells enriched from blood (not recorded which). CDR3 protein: CASARGHENSPLHF. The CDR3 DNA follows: TGTGCCAGCGCCAGGGGGCACGAGAATTCACCCCTCCACTTT.